Sequencing of this TCR beta chain was carried out in a study of blood T cell repertoires in COVID-19. Study-level information: Sites across the United States, Italy and Spain contributed samples from acute and convalescent COVID-19. Sources were T cells, B-cell-depleted T cells, or PBMCs; the material itself was cDNA or gDNA.

Original processing methods: For nucleated cells, counts were estimated from reference gene primer amplification. This table comes from immunoSEQ multiplex PCR, and its TCRdb copy is limited to in-frame clones, with some not included. V and J calls and clone size come straight from that table; D and trimming were deduced from the DNA. In the table there are over 100,000 clones, 86% of which are singletons. The germline CDR1 and CDR2 sequences are GTSNPN and SVGIG (reference sequence). CDR3 length: 15 residues. After removal of 2 bases from V and 5 bases from J, the junction contained 6 bases not matched to a gene.

The sample consisted of peripheral blood. The chain is built from TRBV30 and TRBJ1-6, with 7 bases aligning to TRBD1. The TCR was taken from a man aged 35 to 55 with acute or convalescent COVID-19. The CDR3 protein is CAWSTGDSDNSPLHF. The CDR3 DNA reads TGTGCCTGGAGTACAGGGGATTCAGATAATTCACCCCTCCACTTT. The full variable domain, in which reference TRBV30 and TRBJ1-6 provide the parts outside the CDR3, is SQTIHQWPATLVQPVGSPLSLECTVEGTSNPNLYWYRQAAGRGLQLLFYSVGIGQISSEVPQNLSASRPQDRQFILSSKKLLLSDSGFYLCAWSTGDSDNSPLHFGNGTRLTVT.